The following is a T cell receptor beta chain sequence with its context. CDR1 and CDR2 (germline): SGHVS, FQNEAQ. The CDR3 loop spans 19 amino acids. V gave up 3 bases and J gave up 1 base, with 22 bases separating them. The entry originates in a study of blood T cell repertoires in COVID-19. Assay: immunoSEQ multiplex PCR; the TCRdb copy retains only in-frame clones and omits some. The profile shows more than 250,000 clones, about nine tenths of them singletons. Seattle patients were enrolled during active infection and followed longitudinally. The rearrangement joins TRBV7-8 to TRBJ2-1; D might be TRBD2 (6 bases). Sequenced input: peripheral blood. This TCR was sampled from a woman aged 25 to 39 with COVID-19, enrolled during active disease. The CDR3: CASSFSGTYYTLSYNEQFF. CDR3 coding DNA: TGTGCCAGCAGCTTCTCCGGGACTTACTACACACTTTCCTACAATGAGCAGTTCTTC.